The 9 T cell receptor beta chains in this list originate from one sample, sequenced in a study of CD8+CD57+ T cells in acquired aplastic anemia. Profiling that covered TCR beta VDJ and CDR3 relied on genomic DNA as its template. TCRdb fed the reads into MiXCR, producing one record per CDR3 protein. Among 300,000 or so distinct CDR3 sequences, 55% to 65% were seen once, and the ten largest hold 8%. Sequenced material: sorted CD4+, CD8+, or CD8+CD57+ T cells (not recorded which) from PBMCs. The receptors derive from a human donor with severe aplastic anemia or a healthy control (not recorded which).

The chain couples TRBV7-8 to TRBJ1-6; D ambiguous. Per germline, CDR1 SGHVS and CDR2 FQNEAQ. V shed 3 bases and J shed 7 bases, with 13 bases lying between them. This CDR3 has 15 residues. Written as DNA, the CDR3 is TGTGCCAGCAGCTTCCCGGGCGTCTACAATTCACCCCTCCACTTT. It specifies CASSFPGVYNSPLHF.

Notes on this clonotype: At one end, the junction sequence differs from germline, possibly due to a read error. The rearrangement links TRBV10-1 to TRBJ1-1; D not certain. This CDR3 has 15 amino acids. CDR1 is WNHNN and CDR2 is SYGVQD in the germline V gene (reference sequence). CDR3 coding DNA: TGTGCCAGCTCACCACAAGATCGTATGAACACTGAAGCTTTCTTT. Translated: CASSPQDRMNTEAFF.

As to this clonotype: One end of the junction does not line up with germline, which may come from a read error. The chain combines TRBV20-1 with TRBJ1-5; possibly TRBD1 for D (5 bases). The CDR3 sequence is 13 residues long. Germline loops: CDR1 DFQATT, CDR2 SNEGSKA (reference sequence). Here the CDR3 DNA reads TGCAGTGCTAGAGTCGGGGCTGATCAGTCCCAGCATTTT. Translated, it gives CSARVGADQSQHF.

This clonotype has a count of ten or more. The chain carries TRBV29-1 and TRBJ2-7; possibly TRBD1 for D (6 bases). CDR1 is SQVTM, CDR2 ANQGSEA, per germline. Trimming removed 7 bases at V and 5 bases at J, with 12 bases between. CDR3 size: 11 residues. Here the CDR3 reads CSAVKGDEQYF. The CDR3, as DNA: TGCAGCGCCGTGAAGGGGGACGAGCAGTACTTC.

In DNA, the CDR3 is TGTGCCAGCAGCTTGGAGGGGCTAGCGGCTAACGAGCAGTACTTC. It specifies CASSLEGLAANEQYF. The chain links TRBV7-2 to TRBJ2-7, with 7 positions matching TRBD2. The CDR3 extends over 15 amino acids. The trim removed 3 bases at V and 5 bases at J, leaving 10 bases unmatched. Looked up from germline, CDR1 is SGHTA and CDR2 is FQGNSA.

This clonotype was recorded at least ten times. V gene TRBV18 combines with J gene TRBJ2-7; D gene ambiguous. CDR1 and CDR2 from the germline V gene are KGHSH and LQKENI. This CDR3 is built from 14 residues. The V end lost 3 bases, the J end lost 0 bases, and 9 bases lay between the germline ends. The CDR3 loop reads CASSPSPISYEQYF. The DNA for the CDR3 is TGTGCCAGCTCACCTTCACCCATCTCCTACGAGCAGTACTTC.

V and J are TRBV2 and TRBJ2-7; a possible D gene is TRBD2 (5 bases). The CDR3 is made up of 12 amino acids. From germline, CDR1 is SNHLY and CDR2 FYNNEI. V lost 4 bases and J lost 6, with 10 bases in between. CDR3 sequence: CASSGLLPEQYF. The CDR3 DNA reads TGTGCCAGCAGTGGACTACTCCCCGAGCAGTACTTC.

The chain recombines TRBV24-1 with TRBJ1-2; no reliable D call. This CDR3 is built from 14 residues. Germline CDR1 reads KGHDR; CDR2 reads SFDVKD. V was pared by 4 bases and J by 4 bases, with 12 bases between. The CDR3 DNA reads as TGTGCCACCAGTGACCCCGGACGGAGCTATGGCTACACCTTC. It encodes CATSDPGRSYGYTF.

The rearrangement joins TRBV14 to TRBJ2-4; D call uncertain. The CDR3 spans 14 residues. Germline CDR1 SGHDN, CDR2 FVKESK. Trimming took 0 bases from V and 1 from J, leaving 4 bases between them. As DNA, the CDR3 is TGTGCCAGCAGCCAAGAGAAGGCCAAAAACATTCAGTACTTC. Its translation is CASSQEKAKNIQYF.